This TCR beta chain is drawn from a study of OX40 agonist ivuxolimab in advanced cancers. Study-level points and caveats: Expanded clones were, on average, more numerous among CD8+ T cells than CD4+.

No patient had autoimmune disease or received systemic immunosuppression. Blood sampling took place at baseline, cycle 4 day 1, and cycle 7 day 1. The CDR3 length is 15 residues. J gave up 8 bases and V 5 bases, and 13 bases lay outside the gene matches. Germline V gene lookup returns CDR1 SGHRS and CDR2 YFSETQ. Remarks on this clone: Its target is not known.

TCRdb's copy holds only in-frame clones and misses some; the assay was immunoSEQ multiplex PCR. The sample has 80,000 to 100,000 clones, approximately 90% seen once. V and J are TRBV5-1 and TRBJ2-1; TRBD2 aligns across 7 bases. This receptor was identified in an adult with an advanced solid tumor such as melanoma, head and neck, liver or kidney cancer. The source was CD4+ or CD8+ T cells sorted from blood, collected in a trial of the OX40 agonist ivuxolimab. CDR3 region: CASRRTGGAGDEQFF. The DNA for the CDR3 is TGCGCCAGCAGACGAACGGGGGGTGCTGGGGATGAGCAGTTCTTC.